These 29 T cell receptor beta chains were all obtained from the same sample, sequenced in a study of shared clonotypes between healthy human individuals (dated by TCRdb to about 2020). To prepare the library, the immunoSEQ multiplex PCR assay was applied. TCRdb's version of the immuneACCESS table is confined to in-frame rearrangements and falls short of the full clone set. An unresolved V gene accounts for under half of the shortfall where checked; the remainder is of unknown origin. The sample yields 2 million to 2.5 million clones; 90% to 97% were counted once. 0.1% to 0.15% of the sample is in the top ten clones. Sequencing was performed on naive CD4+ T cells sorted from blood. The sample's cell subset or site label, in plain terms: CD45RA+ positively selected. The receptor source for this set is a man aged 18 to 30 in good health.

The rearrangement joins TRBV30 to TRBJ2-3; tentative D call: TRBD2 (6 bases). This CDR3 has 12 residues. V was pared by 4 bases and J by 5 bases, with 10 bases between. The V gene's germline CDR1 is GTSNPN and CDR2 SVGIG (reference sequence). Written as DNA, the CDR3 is TGTGCCTGGACCCCGGGGGAAGATACGCAGTATTTT. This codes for CAWTPGEDTQYF. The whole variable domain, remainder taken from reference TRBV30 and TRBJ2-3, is SQTIHQWPATLVQPVGSPLSLECTVEGTSNPNLYWYRQAAGRGLQLLFYSVGIGQISSEVPQNLSASRPQDRQFILSSKKLLLSDSGFYLCAWTPGEDTQYFGPGTRLTVL.

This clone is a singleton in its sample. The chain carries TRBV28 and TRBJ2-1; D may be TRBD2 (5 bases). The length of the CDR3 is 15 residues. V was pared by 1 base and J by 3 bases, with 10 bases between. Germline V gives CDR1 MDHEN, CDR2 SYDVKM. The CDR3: CASSLYTGYYNEQFF. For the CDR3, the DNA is TGTGCCAGCAGTTTATATACGGGATACTACAATGAGCAGTTCTTC. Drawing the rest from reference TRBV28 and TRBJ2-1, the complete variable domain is DVKVTQSSRYLVKRTGEKVFLECVQDMDHENMFWYRQDPGLGLRLIYFSYDVKMKEKGDIPEGYSVSREKKERFSLILESASTNQTSMYLCASSLYTGYYNEQFFGPGTRLTVL.

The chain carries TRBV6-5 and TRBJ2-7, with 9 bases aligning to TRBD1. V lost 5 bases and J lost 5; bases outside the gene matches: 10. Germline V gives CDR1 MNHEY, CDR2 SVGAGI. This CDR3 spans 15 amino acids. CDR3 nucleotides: TGTGCCAGCAGTGGAAGCGGGGACAGGGCCCACGAGCAGTACTTC. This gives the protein CASSGSGDRAHEQYF.

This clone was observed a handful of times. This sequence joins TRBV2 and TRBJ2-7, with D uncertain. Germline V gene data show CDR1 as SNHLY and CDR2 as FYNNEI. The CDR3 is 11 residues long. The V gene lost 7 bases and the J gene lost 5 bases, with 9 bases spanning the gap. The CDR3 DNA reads TGTGCCAGCATATGGGTGGACGAGCAGTACTTC. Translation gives CASIWVDEQYF.

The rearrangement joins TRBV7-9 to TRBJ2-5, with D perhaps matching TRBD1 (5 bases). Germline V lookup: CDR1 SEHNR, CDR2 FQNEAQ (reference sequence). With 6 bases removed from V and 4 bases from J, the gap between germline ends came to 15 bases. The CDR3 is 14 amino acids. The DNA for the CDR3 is TGTGCCAGCAGTAAAAAGGCAGGGTCAGAGACCCAGTACTTC. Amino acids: CASSKKAGSETQYF.

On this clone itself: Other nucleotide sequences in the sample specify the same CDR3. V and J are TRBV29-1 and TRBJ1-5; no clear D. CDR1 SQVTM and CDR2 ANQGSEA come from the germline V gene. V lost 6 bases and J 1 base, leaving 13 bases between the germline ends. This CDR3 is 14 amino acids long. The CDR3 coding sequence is TGCAGCGTGCGGGCTGGAGGGAGCAATCAGCCCCAGCATTTT. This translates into CSVRAGGSNQPQHF. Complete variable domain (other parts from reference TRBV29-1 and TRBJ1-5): SAVISQKPSRDICQRGTSLTIQCQVDSQVTMMFWYRQQPGQSLTLIATANQGSEATYESGFVIDKFPISRPNLTFSTLTVSNMSPEDSSIYLCSVRAGGSNQPQHFGDGTRLSIL.

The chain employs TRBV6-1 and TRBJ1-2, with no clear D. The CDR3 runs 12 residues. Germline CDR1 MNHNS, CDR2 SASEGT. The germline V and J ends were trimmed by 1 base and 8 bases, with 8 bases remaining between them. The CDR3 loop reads CASSEGKFGYTF. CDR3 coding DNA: TGTGCCAGCAGTGAAGGGAAATTCGGCTACACCTTC.

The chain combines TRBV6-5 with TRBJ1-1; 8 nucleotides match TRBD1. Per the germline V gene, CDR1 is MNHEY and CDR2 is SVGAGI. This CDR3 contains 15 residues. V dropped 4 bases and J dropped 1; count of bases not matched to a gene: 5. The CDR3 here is CASSLNRGENTEAFF. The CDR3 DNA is TGTGCCAGCAGTTTGAACAGGGGGGAGAACACTGAAGCTTTCTTT.

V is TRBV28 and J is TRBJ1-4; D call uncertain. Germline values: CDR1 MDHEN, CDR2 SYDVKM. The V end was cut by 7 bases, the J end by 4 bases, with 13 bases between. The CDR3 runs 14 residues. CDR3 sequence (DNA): TGTGCCAGCACTCCCGGGAGTAATAATGAAAAACTGTTTTTT. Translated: CASTPGSNNEKLFF.

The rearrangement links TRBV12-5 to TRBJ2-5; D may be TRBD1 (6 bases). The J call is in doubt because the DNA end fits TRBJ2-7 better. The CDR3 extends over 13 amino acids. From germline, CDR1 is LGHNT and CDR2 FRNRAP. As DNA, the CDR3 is TGTGCTAGTGGTATCACAGGGCTGCACGAGCAGTACTTC. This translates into CASGITGLHEQYF.

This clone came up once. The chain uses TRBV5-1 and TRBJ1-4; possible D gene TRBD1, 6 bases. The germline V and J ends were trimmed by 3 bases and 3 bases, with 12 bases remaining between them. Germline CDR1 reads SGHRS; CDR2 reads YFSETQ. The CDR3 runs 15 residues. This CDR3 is CASSWKGVANEKLFF. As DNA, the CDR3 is TGCGCCAGCAGCTGGAAGGGGGTGGCTAATGAAAAACTGTTTTTT.

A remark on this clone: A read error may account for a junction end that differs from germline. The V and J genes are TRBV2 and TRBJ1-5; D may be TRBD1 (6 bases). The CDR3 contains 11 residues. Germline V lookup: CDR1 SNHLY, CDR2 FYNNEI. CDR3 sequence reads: CASSELGAHHF. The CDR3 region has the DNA TGTGCCAGCAGTGAACTGGGGGCCCACCATTTT.

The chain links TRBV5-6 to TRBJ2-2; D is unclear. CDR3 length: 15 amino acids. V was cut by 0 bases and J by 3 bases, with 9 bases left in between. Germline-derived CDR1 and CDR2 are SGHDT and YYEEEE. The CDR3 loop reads CASSLVGRYTGELFF. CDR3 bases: TGTGCCAGCAGCTTGGTCGGCAGATACACCGGGGAGCTGTTTTTT.

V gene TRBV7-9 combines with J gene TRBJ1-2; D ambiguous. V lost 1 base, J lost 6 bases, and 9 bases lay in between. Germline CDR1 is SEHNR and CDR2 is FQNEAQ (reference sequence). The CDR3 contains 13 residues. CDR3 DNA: TGTGCCAGCAGCTTAGATCAGGAACATGGCTACACCTTC. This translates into CASSLDQEHGYTF. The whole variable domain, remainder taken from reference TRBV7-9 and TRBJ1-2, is DTGVSQNPRHKITKRGQNVTFRCDPISEHNRLYWYRQTLGQGPEFLTYFQNEAQLEKSRLLSDRFSAERPKGSFSTLEIQRTEQGDSAMYLCASSLDQEHGYTFGSGTRLTVV.

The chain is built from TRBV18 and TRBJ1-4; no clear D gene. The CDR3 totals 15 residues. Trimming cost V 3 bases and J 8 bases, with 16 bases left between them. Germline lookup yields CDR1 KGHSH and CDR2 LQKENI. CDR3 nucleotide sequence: TGTGCCAGCTCACCCGGGTCCTCCTCAGGAGAAAAACTGTTTTTT. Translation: CASSPGSSSGEKLFF.

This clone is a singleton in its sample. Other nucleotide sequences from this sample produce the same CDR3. CDR3 in amino acids: CASSLVGGGSTDTQYF. The CDR3, as DNA: TGCGCCAGCAGCTTGGTAGGGGGCGGGAGCACAGATACGCAGTATTTT. The chain is built from TRBV5-1 and TRBJ2-3, with 7 bases lining up with TRBD1. Germline-derived CDR1 and CDR2 are SGHRS and YFSETQ. Trimming at V came to 0 bases and at J to 0 bases, leaving 4 bases not matched to a gene. The CDR3 is 16 residues long.

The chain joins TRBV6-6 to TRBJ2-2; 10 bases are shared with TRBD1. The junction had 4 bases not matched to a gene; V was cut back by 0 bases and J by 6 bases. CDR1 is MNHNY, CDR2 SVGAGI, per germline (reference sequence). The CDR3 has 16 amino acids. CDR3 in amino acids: CASSYSGQGIPGELFF. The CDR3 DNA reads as TGTGCCAGCAGTTACTCGGGACAGGGGATACCCGGGGAGCTGTTTTTT.

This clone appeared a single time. CDR3 sequence (DNA): TGTGCCAGCAGTTTCTACGCCGCGGGCTATGGCTACACCTTC. It codes for CASSFYAAGYGYTF. The chain links TRBV27 to TRBJ1-2, with no clear D. Germline lookup yields CDR1 MNHEY and CDR2 SMNVEV (reference sequence). V dropped 3 bases and J dropped 4 bases, with 12 bases sitting between them. The CDR3 has 14 residues.

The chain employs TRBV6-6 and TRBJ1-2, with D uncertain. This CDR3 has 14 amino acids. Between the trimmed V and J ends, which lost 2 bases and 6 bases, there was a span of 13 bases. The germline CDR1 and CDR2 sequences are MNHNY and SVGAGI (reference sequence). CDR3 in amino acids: CASSYSPGSNGYTF. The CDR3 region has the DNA TGTGCCAGCAGTTACAGTCCGGGCAGCAATGGCTACACCTTC.

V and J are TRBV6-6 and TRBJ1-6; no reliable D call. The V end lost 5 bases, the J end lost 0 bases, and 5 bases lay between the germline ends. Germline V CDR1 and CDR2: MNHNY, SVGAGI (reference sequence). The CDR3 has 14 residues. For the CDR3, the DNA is TGTGCCAGCAGTCAGAGCTCCTATAATTCACCCCTCCACTTT. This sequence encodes CASSQSSYNSPLHF.

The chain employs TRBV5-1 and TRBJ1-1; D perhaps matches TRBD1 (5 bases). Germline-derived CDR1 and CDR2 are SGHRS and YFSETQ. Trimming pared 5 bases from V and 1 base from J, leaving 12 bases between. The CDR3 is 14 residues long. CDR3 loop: CASRGVSGNTEAFF. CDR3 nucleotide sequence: TGCGCCAGCAGAGGGGTTTCCGGGAACACTGAAGCTTTCTTT.

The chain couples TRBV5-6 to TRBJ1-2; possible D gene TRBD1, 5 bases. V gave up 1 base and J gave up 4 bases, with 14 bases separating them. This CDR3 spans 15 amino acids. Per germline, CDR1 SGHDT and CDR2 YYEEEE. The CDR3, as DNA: TGTGCCAGCAGCTTGAAGGCAGGGTCAGGCTATGGCTACACCTTC. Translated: CASSLKAGSGYGYTF. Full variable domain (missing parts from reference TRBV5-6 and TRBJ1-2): DAGVTQSPTHLIKTRGQQVTLRCSPKSGHDTVSWYQQALGQGPQFIFQYYEEEERQRGNFPDRFSGHQFPNYSSELNVNALLLGDSALYLCASSLKAGSGYGYTFGSGTRLTVV.

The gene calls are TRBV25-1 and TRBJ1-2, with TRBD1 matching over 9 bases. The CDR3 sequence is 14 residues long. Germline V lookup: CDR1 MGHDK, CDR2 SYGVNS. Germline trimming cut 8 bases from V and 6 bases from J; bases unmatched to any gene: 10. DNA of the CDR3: TGTGCCAGCTCGACGGGACAGGGATCTCATGGCTACACCTTC. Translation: CASSTGQGSHGYTF.

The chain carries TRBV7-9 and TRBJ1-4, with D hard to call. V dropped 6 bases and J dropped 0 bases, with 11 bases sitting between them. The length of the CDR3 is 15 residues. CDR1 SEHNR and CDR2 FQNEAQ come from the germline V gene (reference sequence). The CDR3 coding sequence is TGTGCCAGCAGGCCGGACGGTGCAACTAATGAAAAACTGTTTTTT. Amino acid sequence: CASRPDGATNEKLFF.

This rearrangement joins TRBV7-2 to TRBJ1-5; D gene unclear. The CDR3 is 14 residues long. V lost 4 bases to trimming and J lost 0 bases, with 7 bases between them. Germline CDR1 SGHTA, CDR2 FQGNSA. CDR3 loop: CASSSGYSNQPQHF. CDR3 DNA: TGTGCCAGCAGCTCGGGGTATAGCAATCAGCCCCAGCATTTT.

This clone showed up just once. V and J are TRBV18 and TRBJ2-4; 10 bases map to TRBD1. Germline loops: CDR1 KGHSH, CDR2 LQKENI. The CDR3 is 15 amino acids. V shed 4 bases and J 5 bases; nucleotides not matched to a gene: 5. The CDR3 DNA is TGTGCCAGCTCACATTCCGGGACAGGGGAAAACATTCAGTACTTC. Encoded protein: CASSHSGTGENIQYF.

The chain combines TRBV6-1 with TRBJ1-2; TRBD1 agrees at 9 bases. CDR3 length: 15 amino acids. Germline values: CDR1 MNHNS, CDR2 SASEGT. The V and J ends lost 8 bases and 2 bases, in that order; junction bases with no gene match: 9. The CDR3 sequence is CASSPRDRVNYGYTF. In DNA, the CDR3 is TGTGCCAGCTCCCCCCGGGACAGGGTAAACTATGGCTACACCTTC.

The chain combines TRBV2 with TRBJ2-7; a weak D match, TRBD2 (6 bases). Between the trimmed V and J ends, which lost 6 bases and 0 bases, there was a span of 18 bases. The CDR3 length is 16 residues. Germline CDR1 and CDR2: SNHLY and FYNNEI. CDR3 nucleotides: TGTGCCAGCAGGGGGGGAGCCCTTTATATCTCCTACGAGCAGTACTTC. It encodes CASRGGALYISYEQYF.

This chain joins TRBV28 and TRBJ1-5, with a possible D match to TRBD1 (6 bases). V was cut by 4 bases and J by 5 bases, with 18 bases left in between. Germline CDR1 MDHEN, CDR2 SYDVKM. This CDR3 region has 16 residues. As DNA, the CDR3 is TGTGCCAGCAGTTCGCAACGCCCGGGGGGCTATCAGCCCCAGCATTTT. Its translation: CASSSQRPGGYQPQHF.